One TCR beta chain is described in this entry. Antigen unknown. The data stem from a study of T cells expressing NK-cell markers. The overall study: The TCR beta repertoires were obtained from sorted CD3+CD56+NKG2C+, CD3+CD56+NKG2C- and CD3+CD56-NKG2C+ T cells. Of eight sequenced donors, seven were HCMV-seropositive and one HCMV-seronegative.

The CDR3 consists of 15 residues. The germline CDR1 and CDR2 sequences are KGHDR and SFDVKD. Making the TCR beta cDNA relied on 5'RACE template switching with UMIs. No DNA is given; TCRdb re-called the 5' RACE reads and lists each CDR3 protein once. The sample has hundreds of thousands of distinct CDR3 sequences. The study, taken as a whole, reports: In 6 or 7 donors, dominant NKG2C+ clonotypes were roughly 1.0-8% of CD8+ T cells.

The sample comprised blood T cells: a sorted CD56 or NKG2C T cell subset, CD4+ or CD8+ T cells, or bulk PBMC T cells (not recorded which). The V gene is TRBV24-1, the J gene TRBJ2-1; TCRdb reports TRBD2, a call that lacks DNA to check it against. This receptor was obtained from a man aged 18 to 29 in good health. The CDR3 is CATSDRTSGGNEQFF.